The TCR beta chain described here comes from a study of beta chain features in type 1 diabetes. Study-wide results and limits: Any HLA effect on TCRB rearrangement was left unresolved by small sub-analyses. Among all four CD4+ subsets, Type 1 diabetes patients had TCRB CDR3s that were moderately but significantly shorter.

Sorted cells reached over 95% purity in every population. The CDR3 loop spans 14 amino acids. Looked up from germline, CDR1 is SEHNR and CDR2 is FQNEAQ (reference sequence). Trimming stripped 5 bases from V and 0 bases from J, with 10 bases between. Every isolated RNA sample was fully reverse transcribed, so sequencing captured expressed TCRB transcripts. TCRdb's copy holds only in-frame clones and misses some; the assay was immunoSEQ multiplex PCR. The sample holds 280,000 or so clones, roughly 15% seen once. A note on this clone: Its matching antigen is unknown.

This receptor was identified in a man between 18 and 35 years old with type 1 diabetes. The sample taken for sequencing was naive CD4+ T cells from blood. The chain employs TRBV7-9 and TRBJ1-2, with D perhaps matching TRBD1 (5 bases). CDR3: CASSRDLTNYGYTF. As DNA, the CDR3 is TGTGCCAGCAGCCGGGACTTAACTAACTATGGCTACACCTTC.